These 9 T cell receptor beta chains originate from one sample sequenced in a study of post-analysis software for immune sequencing data. TCR beta libraries were prepared from cDNA with unique molecular identifiers. TCRdb re-analysed the PCR reads in MiXCR, keeping a single row per CDR3 protein. The sample holds roughly 150,000 distinct CDR3 sequences, under 40% seen once. The input for sequencing was blood, taken after autologous hematopoietic stem cell transplantation. The receptors were gathered from a girl aged 5-17 years with multiple sclerosis.

The chain recombines TRBV7-3 with TRBJ2-1; 9 positions agree with TRBD2. The V segment lost 3 bases and the J segment 8 bases; nucleotides outside the gene matches: 17. Per the germline V gene, CDR1 is SGHTA and CDR2 is FQGTGA. CDR3 length: 18 amino acids. The CDR3 sequence is CASSFLAGAGGPGYEQFF. The CDR3 bases are TGTGCCAGCAGCTTCCTCGCGGGGGCGGGAGGGCCTGGGTATGAGCAGTTCTTC.

The chain uses TRBV11-3 and TRBJ1-2; tentatively, D is TRBD1 (5 bases). CDR3 length equals 13 residues. The germline V gene has CDR1 SGHNT and CDR2 YENEEA. The V end lost 5 bases, the J end lost 7 bases, and 14 bases lay between the germline ends. CDR3 loop: CASSTTGTSGYTF. In DNA, the CDR3 is TGTGCCAGCAGCACGACCGGGACCTCTGGCTACACCTTC.

The rearrangement uses TRBV20-1 and TRBJ1-1, with a tentative D call TRBD1 (6 bases). The germline V and J ends were trimmed by 1 base and 6 bases, with 18 bases remaining between them. The CDR3 covers 15 residues. Germline assignment: CDR1 DFQATT and CDR2 SNEGSKA (reference sequence). The CDR3 spells CSARALGKGVPEAFF. CDR3 nucleotides: TGCAGTGCTAGAGCCCTTGGAAAGGGGGTACCTGAAGCTTTCTTT.

This chain joins TRBV10-3 and TRBJ1-5, with D possibly matching TRBD1 (6 bases). The CDR3 runs 15 residues. Germline V CDR1 and CDR2: ENHRY, SYGVKD. The V and J ends lost 10 bases and 0 bases respectively, with 16 bases between them. CDR3 amino acids: CATSQSGASNQPQHF. The CDR3 DNA follows: TGTGCCACCAGCCAGTCGGGGGCTAGCAATCAGCCCCAGCATTTT.

V is TRBV9 and J is TRBJ2-1; D ambiguous. Trimming removed 4 bases from V and 9 bases from J, with 11 bases in between. The germline CDR1 and CDR2 sequences are SGDLS and YYNGEE. CDR3 size: 12 residues. The CDR3: CASSFRSGEQFF. DNA for the CDR3: TGTGCCAGCAGCTTTAGGTCTGGTGAGCAGTTCTTC.

This clonotype has only a few counts. Since a much larger clone is just one base distant, this may be a read error. The chain has TRBV20-1 and TRBJ2-5, with D tentatively TRBD2 (6 bases). Germline CDR1 reads DFQATT; CDR2 reads SNEGSKA (reference sequence). The CDR3 contains 12 residues. CDR3 coding DNA: TGCAGGGCCGTAGCGGTACAAGAGACCCAGTACTTC. Amino acids: CRAVAVQETQYF.

This clonotype was seen a single time. This may arise from a read error, as a much more abundant clone is one base away. V gene TRBV5-1 combines with J gene TRBJ2-6; the D gene is possibly TRBD1 (6 bases). This CDR3 is 17 amino acids long. CDR1 SGHRS and CDR2 YFSETQ come from the germline V gene. DNA for the CDR3: TGCGTCAGCAGCCATAGGACAGTCCACTCTGGGGCCAACGTCCTGACTTTC. Protein sequence: CVSSHRTVHSGANVLTF.

The chain combines TRBV28 with TRBJ1-1; D is ambiguous. From germline, CDR1 is MDHEN and CDR2 SYDVKM. This CDR3 comprises 13 residues. Trimming stripped 7 bases from V and 1 base from J, with 10 bases between. Here the CDR3 DNA reads TGTGCCAGCAAGGTCTTCCCGAACACTGAAGCTTTCTTT. Protein product: CASKVFPNTEAFF.

The V call is TRBV19, the J call TRBJ1-5; no clear D. The CDR3 has 14 residues. Trimming removed 5 bases from V and 4 bases from J, with 12 bases in between. Germline lookup yields CDR1 LNHDA and CDR2 SQIVND (reference sequence). The CDR3 spells CASSPQDGNQPQHF. The CDR3, as DNA: TGTGCCAGTAGTCCCCAGGACGGTAATCAGCCCCAGCATTTT. Based on the CDR3 plus reference TRBV19 and TRBJ1-5, the full variable domain is DGGITQSPKYLFRKEGQNVTLSCEQNLNHDAMYWYRQDPGQGLRLIYYSQIVNDFQKGDIAEGYSVSREKKESFPLTVTSAQKNPTAFYLCASSPQDGNQPQHFGDGTRLSIL.